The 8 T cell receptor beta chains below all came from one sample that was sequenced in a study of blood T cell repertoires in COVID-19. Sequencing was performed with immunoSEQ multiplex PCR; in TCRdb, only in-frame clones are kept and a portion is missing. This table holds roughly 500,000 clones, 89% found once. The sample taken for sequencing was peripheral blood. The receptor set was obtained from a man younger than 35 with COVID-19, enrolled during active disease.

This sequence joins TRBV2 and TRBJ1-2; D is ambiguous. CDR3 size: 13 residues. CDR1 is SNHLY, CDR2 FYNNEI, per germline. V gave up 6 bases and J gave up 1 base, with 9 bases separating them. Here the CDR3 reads CASRGDYNYGYTF. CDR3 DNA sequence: TGTGCCAGCAGGGGAGACTATAACTATGGCTACACCTTC.

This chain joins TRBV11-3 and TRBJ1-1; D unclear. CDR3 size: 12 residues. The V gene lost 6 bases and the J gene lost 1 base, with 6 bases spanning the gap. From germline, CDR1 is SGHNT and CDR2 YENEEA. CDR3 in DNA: TGTGCCAGCAGACAGTCGAACACTGAAGCTTTCTTT. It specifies CASRQSNTEAFF.

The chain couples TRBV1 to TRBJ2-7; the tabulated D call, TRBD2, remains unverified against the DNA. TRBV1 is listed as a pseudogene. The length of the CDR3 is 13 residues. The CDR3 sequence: CTSSQGATYEQYF. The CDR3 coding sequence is TGCACCAGCAGCCAAGGCGCCACCTACGAGCAGTACTTC.

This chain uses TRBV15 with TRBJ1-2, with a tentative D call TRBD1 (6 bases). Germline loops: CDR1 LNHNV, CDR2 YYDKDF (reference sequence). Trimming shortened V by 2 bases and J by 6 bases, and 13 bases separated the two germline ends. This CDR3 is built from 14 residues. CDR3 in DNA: TGTGCCACCAGCAGACACACAGGGTACGATGGCTACACCTTC. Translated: CATSRHTGYDGYTF.

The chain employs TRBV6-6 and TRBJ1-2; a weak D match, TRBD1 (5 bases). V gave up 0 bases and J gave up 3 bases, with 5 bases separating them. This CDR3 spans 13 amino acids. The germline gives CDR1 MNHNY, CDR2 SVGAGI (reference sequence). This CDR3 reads CASSYSRDYGYTF. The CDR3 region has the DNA TGTGCCAGCAGTTACTCCAGGGACTATGGCTACACCTTC.

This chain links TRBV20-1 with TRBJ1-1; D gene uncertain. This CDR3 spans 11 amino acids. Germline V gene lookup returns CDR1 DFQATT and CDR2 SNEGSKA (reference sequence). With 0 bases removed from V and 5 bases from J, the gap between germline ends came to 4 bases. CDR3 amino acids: CSAREATEAFF. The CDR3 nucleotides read TGCAGTGCTAGAGAAGCTACTGAAGCTTTCTTT.

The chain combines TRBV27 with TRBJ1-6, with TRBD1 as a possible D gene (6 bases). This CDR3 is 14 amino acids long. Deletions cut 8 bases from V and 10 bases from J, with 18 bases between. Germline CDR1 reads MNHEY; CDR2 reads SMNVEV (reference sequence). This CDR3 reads CASRVGGANSPLHF. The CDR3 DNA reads TGTGCCAGCCGTGTGGGGGGGGCGAACTCACCCCTCCACTTT.

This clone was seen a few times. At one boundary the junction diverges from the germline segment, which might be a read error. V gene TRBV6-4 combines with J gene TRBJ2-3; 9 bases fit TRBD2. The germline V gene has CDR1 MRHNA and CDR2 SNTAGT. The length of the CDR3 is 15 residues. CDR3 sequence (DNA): TGTGCCAGCAGTCACTCTAGCGGGAACACAGATACGCAGTATTTT. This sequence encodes CASSHSSGNTDTQYF.